The clone carrying this T cell receptor (beta chain) was picked up a small number of times. How the authors handled the data: Reference gene primer amplification gave nucleated cell count estimates. Here immunoSEQ multiplex PCR was the method, and the copy in TCRdb shows in-frame clones only, minus some. V, J and clone size derive from that table, while D and trimming were established from the DNA sequence. Counted here are some 360,000 clones, approximately 87% occurring once; the ten biggest clones make up 2% to 2.5%. Enrolment of Seattle patients took place during active infection, and they were followed longitudinally. Germline CDR1 and CDR2: MGHRA and YSYEKL. This CDR3 has 16 residues. V lost 0 bases and J 3 bases, leaving 15 bases between the germline ends. The entry originates in a study of blood T cell repertoires in COVID-19. Study-level information: Collection of acute and convalescent COVID-19 samples took place in the United States, Italy and Spain. PBMCs, B-cell-depleted T cells, or T cells provided the cDNA or gDNA that made up the material.

This TCR was sampled from a woman aged 55 to 70 with COVID-19, enrolled during active disease. Material for sequencing was peripheral blood. The rearrangement links TRBV4-1 to TRBJ2-7, with D perhaps TRBD1 (7 bases). CDR3 region: CASSQDESRGDYEQYF. In nucleotides, the CDR3 is TGCGCCAGCAGCCAAGACGAAAGCAGGGGGGACTACGAGCAGTACTTC.